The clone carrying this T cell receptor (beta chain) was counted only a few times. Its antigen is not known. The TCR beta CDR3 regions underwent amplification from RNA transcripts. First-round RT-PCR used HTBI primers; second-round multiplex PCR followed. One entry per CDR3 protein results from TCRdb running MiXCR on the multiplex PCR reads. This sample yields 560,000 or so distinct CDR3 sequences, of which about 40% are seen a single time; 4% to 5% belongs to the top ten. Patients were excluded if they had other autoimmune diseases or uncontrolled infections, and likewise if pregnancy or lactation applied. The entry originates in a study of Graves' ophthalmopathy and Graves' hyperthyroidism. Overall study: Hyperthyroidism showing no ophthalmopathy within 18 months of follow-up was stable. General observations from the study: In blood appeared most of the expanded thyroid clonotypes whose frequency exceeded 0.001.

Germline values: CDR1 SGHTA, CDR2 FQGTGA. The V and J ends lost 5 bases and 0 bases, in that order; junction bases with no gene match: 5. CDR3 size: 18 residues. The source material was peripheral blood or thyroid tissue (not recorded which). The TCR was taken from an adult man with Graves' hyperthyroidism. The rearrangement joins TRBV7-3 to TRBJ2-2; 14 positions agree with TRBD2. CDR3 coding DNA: TGTGCCAGCAGCACGGGACTAGCGGGAGCCCCGAACACCGGGGAGCTGTTTTTT. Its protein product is CASSTGLAGAPNTGELFF.